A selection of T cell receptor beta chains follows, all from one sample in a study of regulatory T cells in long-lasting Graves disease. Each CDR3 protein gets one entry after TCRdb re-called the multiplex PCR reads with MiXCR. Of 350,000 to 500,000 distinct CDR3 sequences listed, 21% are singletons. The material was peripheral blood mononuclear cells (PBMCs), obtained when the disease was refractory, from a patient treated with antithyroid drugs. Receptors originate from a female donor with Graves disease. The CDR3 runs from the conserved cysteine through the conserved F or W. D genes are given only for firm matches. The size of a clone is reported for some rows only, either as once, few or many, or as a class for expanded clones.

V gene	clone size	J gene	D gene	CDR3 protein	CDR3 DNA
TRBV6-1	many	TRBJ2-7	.	CASSEARGQGVIYEQYF	TGTGCCAGCAGTGAAGCCAGGGGACAAGGGGTAATCTACGAGCAGTACTTC
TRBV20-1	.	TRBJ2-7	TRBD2	CSARVAGDPYEQYF	TGCAGTGCTCGCGTAGCGGGAGACCCCTACGAGCAGTACTTC
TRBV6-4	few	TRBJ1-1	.	CASSYSAGADTEAFF	TGTGCCAGCAGTTACTCCGCGGGGGCGGACACTGAAGCTTTCTTT
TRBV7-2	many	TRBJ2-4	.	CATSPALFRNIQYF	TGTGCTACCAGCCCAGCGCTCTTCCGAAACATTCAGTACTTC
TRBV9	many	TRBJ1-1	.	CASSPGGRTEAFF	TGTGCCAGCAGCCCTGGGGGAAGGACTGAAGCTTTCTTT
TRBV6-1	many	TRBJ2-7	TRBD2	CASRLAGRPYEQYF	TGTGCCAGCAGACTAGCGGGCAGACCCTACGAGCAGTACTTC
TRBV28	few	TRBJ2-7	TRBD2	CASRRPGLVGEQYF	TGTGCCAGCCGAAGACCGGGACTAGTCGGCGAGCAGTACTTC
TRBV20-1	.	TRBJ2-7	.	CSAANPWGPEMYEQYF	TGCAGTGCGGCGAACCCCTGGGGGCCGGAGATGTACGAGCAGTACTTC
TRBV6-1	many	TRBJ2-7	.	CASSEVWVASSYEQYF	TGTGCCAGCAGTGAAGTATGGGTCGCCAGCTCCTACGAGCAGTACTTC
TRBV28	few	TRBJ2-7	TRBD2	CASSLRTSGTYEQYF	TGTGCCAGCAGTTTGCGGACTAGCGGGACCTACGAGCAGTACTTC
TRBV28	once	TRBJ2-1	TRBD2	CASSLPLAGGRDEQFF	TGTGCCAGCAGTTTACCCCTAGCGGGAGGACGCGATGAGCAGTTCTTC
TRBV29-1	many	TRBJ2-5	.	CSVERGKTQYF	TGCAGCGTTGAGAGGGGAAAGACCCAGTACTTC
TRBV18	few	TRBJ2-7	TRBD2	CASSPPRGGIPYEQYF	TGTGCCAGCTCACCACCGAGGGGAGGGATCCCCTACGAGCAGTACTTC
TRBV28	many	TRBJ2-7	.	CASSFSPILYEQYF	TGTGCCAGCAGTTTTTCCCCCATTCTTTACGAGCAGTACTTC
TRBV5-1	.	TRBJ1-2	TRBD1	CASTLREGQNPNYGYTF	TGCGCCAGCACCTTAAGGGAGGGACAGAACCCTAACTATGGCTACACCTTC
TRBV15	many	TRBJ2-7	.	CATSIGTPYEQYF	TGTGCCACCAGCATCGGGACTCCCTACGAGCAGTACTTC